The sequence of this T cell receptor (beta chain) was determined in a study of blood T cells in healthy people across ages. Study-wide findings and caveats: Unsorted PBMC input precluded a conclusive naive versus antigen-experienced comparison. Fewer expanded clones and more diversity marked long-lived versus aged donors.

Losses at the gene ends were 0 bases for V and 3 bases for J; bases not matched to a gene: 3. The CDR3 sequence is 15 residues long. The germline CDR1 and CDR2 sequences are LGHDT and YNNKEL (reference sequence). A second PCR, run for roughly 7 to 11 cycles, used a sample-barcoded 5' primer plus a J-beta primer mix. TCRdb reprocessed the 5' RACE reads with MiXCR, giving one entry per CDR3 protein. Of about 1.6 million distinct CDR3 sequences in the sample, roughly 32% were seen once. For every donor, a draw yielded around 10 milliliters of peripheral blood. There were at least 5 micrograms of total RNA extracted from every sample. This clonotype has just a few counts. Its antigen is unknown.

The source material was blood. The genes are TRBV3-1 and TRBJ2-7; 9 nucleotides match TRBD1. The sequence came from a woman younger than 45 in good health. CDR3 DNA sequence: TGTGCCAGCAGCCAAGAGACGGGACAGGGCTACGAGCAGTACTTC. Translation gives CASSQETGQGYEQYF.